These 30 T cell receptor beta chains were sequenced from one sample in a study of read filtering for tumor transcriptome and immune sequencing. The library was built from 400 to 500 ng RNA with molecular barcoded adaptors for alpha/delta and beta/gamma chains. TCRdb re-derived calls from the reads in MiXCR, one entry per CDR3 protein. The sample carries about 38,000 distinct CDR3 sequences, around 13% recorded once. The sample taken for sequencing was a population of CD138-negative cells sorted from bone marrow. The receptors derive from a donor aged 40 or older with multiple myeloma.

This clonotype was detected once. The chain has TRBV30 and TRBJ2-3; D possibly matches TRBD1 or TRBD2 (6 bases each). The CDR3 covers 13 residues. Germline V gene sequence: CDR1 GTSNPN, CDR2 SVGIG (reference sequence). V dropped 4 bases and J dropped 6 bases, with 14 bases sitting between them. The DNA for the CDR3 is TGTGCCTGGACCGAGGGGGGCAGCGATACGCAGTATTTT. Amino acid sequence: CAWTEGGSDTQYF.

Comments on this clonotype: This likely reflects a read error, since a far larger clone is one base away. J is TRBJ1-1 and V is TRBV7-7; 11 nucleotides match TRBD1. CDR3 length: 14 residues. Germline lookup yields CDR1 SSHAT and CDR2 FNYEAQ (reference sequence). The CDR3 DNA is TGTGCCAGCAGCTGGGACAGGGGGAACGCTGAAGCTTTCTTT. This codes for CASSWDRGNAEAFF.

This clonotype was detected a few times. This rearrangement joins TRBV12-3 or TRBV12-4 to TRBJ1-1; 8 positions match TRBD1. This CDR3 is built from 18 residues. V lost 2 bases, J lost 5 bases, and 16 bases stayed unmatched. CDR3: CASSLRRSRGRDRTEAFF. The CDR3 coding sequence is TGTGCCAGCAGTTTACGGAGGAGCAGGGGGCGAGACAGAACTGAAGCTTTCTTT.

Regarding this clonotype: One end of the junction fails to match germline, which may point to a read error. The J gene is TRBJ2-1, the V gene TRBV6-2 or TRBV6-3, with TRBD2 identical over 10 bases. The V gene's germline CDR1 is MNHEY and CDR2 SVGEGT. The CDR3 has 13 amino acids. CDR3 residues: CASSQGTSAGQLF. For the CDR3, the DNA is TGTGCCAGCAGTCAGGGGACTAGCGCCGGGCAGCTCTTC.

This clonotype was counted many times. This chain joins TRBV5-6 and TRBJ2-7; D is perhaps TRBD2 (6 bases). The germline CDR1 and CDR2 sequences are SGHDT and YYEEEE. The CDR3 extends over 12 amino acids. V was cut by 4 bases and J by 2 bases, with 7 bases left in between. The CDR3 nucleotides read TGTGCCAGCAGCGCGGGACCCTACGAGCAGTACTTC. It translates to CASSAGPYEQYF.

Details on this clonotype: A much larger clone lies a single base off, so this may be a read error. As the CDR3 is not closed by the conserved phenylalanine or tryptophan, this likely results from a read error. The V call is TRBV7-9, the J call TRBJ1-3; a possible D gene is TRBD1 (5 bases). Germline assignment: CDR1 SEHNR and CDR2 FQNEAQ (reference sequence). The CDR3 totals 14 residues. The germline V and J ends were trimmed by 5 bases and 4 bases, with 12 bases remaining between them. The CDR3 nucleotides are TGTGCCAGCAGCCCGGACACTTTCGGAAACACCATATATTCT. It codes for CASSPDTFGNTIYS.

As concerns this clonotype: A read error may be the cause here, since a much bigger clone is one base away. The chain links TRBV6-5 to TRBJ2-7; D gene uncertain. Germline CDR1 is MNHEY and CDR2 is SVGAGI. CDR3 length: 13 amino acids. V shed 4 bases and J shed 2 bases, with 9 bases lying between them. CDR3 DNA sequence: TGTGCCAGCAGTTTCGAGACGCCCTACGAGCAGTACTTC. As protein: CASSFETPYEQYF.

This clonotype was seen a handful of times. The rearrangement uses TRBV30 and TRBJ2-5, with no clear D. The V gene lost 0 bases and the J gene lost 13 bases, with 15 bases spanning the gap. Germline loops: CDR1 GTSNPN, CDR2 SVGIG (reference sequence). This CDR3 is 12 amino acids long. The CDR3 bases are TGTGCCTGGAGTGTATCCGGGCTGGGTTGGTACTTC. This translates into CAWSVSGLGWYF.

This clonotype was picked up many times. The chain recombines TRBV6-2 or TRBV6-3 with TRBJ2-1, with 9 bases matching TRBD2. The CDR3 has 14 amino acids. Germline V gives CDR1 MNHEY, CDR2 SVGEGT. V was clipped by 6 bases and J by 4 bases; unmatched bases: 4. CDR3 amino acids: CASRGTSSYNEQFF. The DNA for the CDR3 is TGTGCCAGCAGAGGGACTAGCTCGTACAATGAGCAGTTCTTC.

At least ten counts were recorded for this clonotype. The chain has TRBV20-1 and TRBJ1-5; TRBD1 matches at 7 bases. Looked up from germline, CDR1 is DFQATT and CDR2 is SNEGSKA (reference sequence). V shed 5 bases and J 3 bases; nucleotides not matched to a gene: 4. The CDR3 has 13 amino acids. The CDR3 DNA is TGCAGTGCTGGGGGACAGACCAATCAGCCCCAGCATTTT. Its translation is CSAGGQTNQPQHF.

V and J are TRBV7-6 and TRBJ2-2, with D possibly TRBD1 on 6 matching bases. From germline, CDR1 is SGHVS and CDR2 FNYEAQ. This CDR3 is 15 amino acids long. The V end lost 5 bases, the J end lost 1 base, and 11 bases lay between the germline ends. CDR3 in DNA: TGTGCCAGCAGCGTCGGACAGTGGAACACCGGGGAGCTGTTTTTT. Translating it yields CASSVGQWNTGELFF.

This clonotype was picked up many times. The V call is TRBV11-2, the J call TRBJ2-1; D possibly matches TRBD1 or TRBD2 (6 bases each). With 5 bases removed from V and 4 bases from J, the gap between germline ends came to 15 bases. The CDR3 covers 15 residues. CDR1 is SGHAT, CDR2 FQNNGV, per germline. The CDR3 DNA follows: TGTGCCAGCAGCCCCTCGTGGGGGGCTTACAATGAGCAGTTCTTC. Its translation is CASSPSWGAYNEQFF.

The rearrangement uses TRBV20-1 and TRBJ1-1; D might be TRBD1 (5 bases). CDR3 size: 14 residues. Germline V gene lookup returns CDR1 DFQATT and CDR2 SNEGSKA (reference sequence). V gave up 0 bases and J gave up 1 base, with 9 bases separating them. The CDR3 is CSARDRVGNTEAFF. The CDR3 region has the DNA TGCAGTGCTAGAGACAGGGTGGGGAACACTGAAGCTTTCTTT.

This clonotype was found a few times. V is TRBV2 and J is TRBJ2-4; 7 bases match TRBD1. CDR1 SNHLY and CDR2 FYNNEI come from the germline V gene. The CDR3 runs 14 residues. V gave up 1 base and J gave up 9 bases; unmatched junction bases: 6. CDR3 sequence reads: CASSEEGAVGIQYF. CDR3 nucleotides: TGTGCCAGCAGTGAAGAGGGGGCCGTGGGCATTCAGTACTTC.

This clonotype was seen a handful of times. This chain joins TRBV11-2 and TRBJ2-3, with D possibly TRBD2 on 7 matching bases. The CDR3 loop spans 14 amino acids. Germline V gene sequence: CDR1 SGHAT, CDR2 FQNNGV. V shed 3 bases and J shed 4 bases, with 11 bases lying between them. The CDR3 nucleotides are TGTGCCAGCAGCTTCCGGGGGGCCGCAGATACGCAGTATTTT. Translated, it gives CASSFRGAADTQYF.

This clonotype has a count of ten or more. With a much larger clone just one base away, this may be a read error. The rearrangement links TRBV7-3 to TRBJ2-1; weak D call: TRBD2 (5 bases). The germline gives CDR1 SGHTA, CDR2 FQGTGA. The length of the CDR3 is 15 residues. The DNA of the CDR3 is TGTGCCAGCAGTCCTGGTAGCGCGTCCTACAATGGGCAGTTCTTC. It is translated as CASSPGSASYNGQFF.

The table lists this clonotype with many counts. V is TRBV5-1 and J is TRBJ2-1; unclear D gene. Germline V gene lookup returns CDR1 SGHRS and CDR2 YFSETQ. The ends were cut back, 2 bases at V and 1 base at J, with 13 bases in the middle. CDR3 length: 16 residues. The CDR3 nucleotides are TGCGCCAGCAGCTTAAAGGGTCTCGGGTCCTACAATGAGCAGTTCTTC. Protein sequence: CASSLKGLGSYNEQFF.

Points on this clonotype: With a much larger clone just one base away, this may be a read error. The chain recombines TRBV27 with TRBJ2-2; D might be TRBD2 (5 bases). This CDR3 contains 14 residues. CDR1 is MNHEY and CDR2 is SMNVEV in the germline V gene (reference sequence). CDR3 amino acids: CASSLFEWSGELLF. The DNA for the CDR3 is TGTGCCAGCAGTTTATTTGAGTGGTCCGGGGAGCTGCTTTTT.

This clonotype was counted many times. V gene TRBV30 combines with J gene TRBJ2-1; D ambiguous. The V end lost 0 bases, the J end lost 14 bases, and 11 bases lay between the germline ends. CDR1 is GTSNPN, CDR2 SVGIG, per germline (reference sequence). The CDR3 extends over 11 amino acids. CDR3 loop: CAWSVQFIKFF. In DNA form, the CDR3 reads TGTGCCTGGAGTGTACAATTTATTAAGTTCTTC.

At least ten counts were recorded for this clonotype. The chain combines TRBV7-9 with TRBJ2-5; TRBD2 agrees at 7 bases. The V gene end was trimmed by 8 bases and the J gene end by 4 bases; junction bases not matched to a gene: 13. This CDR3 comprises 15 residues. Per the germline V gene, CDR1 is SEHNR and CDR2 is FQNEAQ (reference sequence). CDR3 sequence: CASRATSTTLETQYF. The CDR3 bases are TGTGCCAGCCGGGCGACTAGCACCACCTTAGAGACCCAGTACTTC.

At least ten counts were recorded for this clonotype. J is TRBJ1-1 and V is TRBV4-1; possible D gene TRBD1, 6 bases. Trimming took off 0 bases at V and 12 bases at J, with 14 bases between the two ends. CDR1 is MGHRA and CDR2 is YSYEKL in the germline V gene. This CDR3 comprises 13 residues. The CDR3 spells CASSQDRGRWTFF. The CDR3 bases are TGCGCCAGCAGCCAAGACAGGGGACGTTGGACTTTCTTT.

This clonotype was counted ten times or more. This chain links TRBV7-2 with TRBJ2-1; maybe TRBD1 (6 bases). CDR1 SGHTA and CDR2 FQGNSA come from the germline V gene. Trimming left V 5 bases short and J 1 base short, with 12 bases between. The CDR3 has 15 residues. CDR3 DNA: TGTGCCAGCAGCCCCGACAGGAATTCCTACAATGAGCAGTTCTTC. Its protein product is CASSPDRNSYNEQFF.

This clonotype was seen at least ten times. V and J are TRBV25-1 and TRBJ2-7, with TRBD2 as a possible D gene (5 bases). Germline CDR1 and CDR2: MGHDK and SYGVNS. The CDR3 spans 14 residues. Trimming pared 3 bases from V and 7 bases from J, leaving 16 bases between. CDR3 DNA: TGTGCCAGCAGTGACAGCGGAAAGAAGTATGAGCAGTACTTC. It translates to CASSDSGKKYEQYF.

In its sample, this clonotype was seen many times. A much larger clone lies one base from this, so it may be a read error. The J gene is TRBJ1-4, the V gene TRBV14; 9 nucleotides line up with TRBD1. The germline V gene has CDR1 SGHDN and CDR2 FVKESK. The CDR3 loop spans 15 amino acids. The CDR3 here is CASSLRDRVREKRFF. The CDR3 DNA is TGTGCCAGCAGCCTACGGGACAGGGTCCGGGAAAAACGGTTTTTT.

This clonotype was observed at least ten times. This rearrangement joins TRBV6-1 to TRBJ1-1; TRBD1 aligns across 9 bases. Losses at the gene ends were 6 bases for V and 5 bases for J; bases not matched to a gene: 7. CDR1 and CDR2 (germline): MNHNS, SASEGT. The CDR3 has 14 residues. The chain's CDR3 is CASRTGQGITEAFF. The CDR3 nucleotides are TGTGCCAGCAGGACAGGACAGGGGATAACTGAAGCTTTCTTT.

This clonotype showed up just a few times. A much larger clone lies a single base off, so this may be a read error. The chain employs TRBV6-6 and TRBJ2-1; 15 bases line up with TRBD2. The CDR3 covers 17 residues. The germline CDR1 and CDR2 sequences are MNHNY and SVGAGI (reference sequence). V shed 5 bases and J 4 bases; nucleotides not matched to a gene: 6. The CDR3 sequence is CASSAGLAGGFYNEQFF. CDR3 nucleotides: TGTGCCAGCAGTGCGGGACTAGCGGGGGGATTTTACAATGAGCAGTTCTTC.

As for this clonotype: A far larger clone is one nucleotide away, so this likely arose from a read error. The conserved final phenylalanine or tryptophan is absent from the CDR3, which likely points to a read error. The chain has TRBV7-9 and TRBJ1-6; 9 bases match TRBD1. Germline V gene lookup returns CDR1 SEHNR and CDR2 FQNEAQ (reference sequence). The CDR3 length is 15 residues. With 5 bases clipped from V and 10 bases from J, the junction kept 9 bases outside the gene matches. The CDR3 DNA sequence: TGTGCCAGCAGCCCCGGGACAGGGTGGGAGTCACCCCTCCACTCT. Translating it yields CASSPGTGWESPLHS.

This clonotype was observed a handful of times. Its ends do not fully match the called genes, so a read error is possible. The chain couples TRBV5-1 to TRBJ2-6; 12 nucleotides line up with TRBD2. The CDR3 spans 16 residues. Germline CDR1 SGHRS, CDR2 YFSETQ. CDR3 protein: CASRLAGGSGANALTF. The CDR3 region has the DNA TGCGCCAGCAGACTAGCGGGGGGCTCTGGGGCCAACGCCCTGACTTTC.

This clonotype was observed many times. The chain is built from TRBV20-1 and TRBJ2-1; the D gene is possibly TRBD1 (6 bases). From germline, CDR1 is DFQATT and CDR2 SNEGSKA (reference sequence). With 6 bases removed from V and 8 bases from J, the gap between germline ends came to 14 bases. The CDR3 runs to 12 residues. Written as DNA, the CDR3 is TGCAGTGCCGAGAGCAGGGGCGATGAGCAGTTCTTC. Residues: CSAESRGDEQFF.

Comments on this clonotype: Given a far larger clone just one base away, this is likely a sequencing read error. The CDR3 region is CASSPGTGVYEQYF. DNA for the CDR3: TGTGCCAGCAGCCCCGGGACAGGGGTTTATGAGCAGTACTTC. The chain has TRBV7-9 and TRBJ2-7, with 10 bases aligning to TRBD1. The germline V gene encodes CDR1 SEHNR and CDR2 FQNEAQ (reference sequence). The V segment lost 5 bases and the J segment 7 bases; nucleotides outside the gene matches: 8. The CDR3 covers 14 residues.